A single sample gave rise to the 27 T cell receptor beta chains below, sequenced in a study of shared clonotypes between healthy human individuals. CD45RO-negative, CCR7-positively selected cells formed the naive CD8 fraction, excluding terminally differentiated effector memory CD45RA+ cells. TCRdb's copy holds only in-frame clones and misses some; the assay was immunoSEQ multiplex PCR. The sample contains over 2,000,000 clones, 80% to 95% of which appear only once. What was sequenced was naive CD8+ T cells from PBMCs. These TCRs come from a man aged 18-30 years in good health. Some clones in this sample may be carry-over from other donors' samples.

The table lists this clone with a few counts. Other DNA variants within this sample encode the same CDR3. The chain has TRBV27 and TRBJ1-1, with D possibly being TRBD1 (5 bases). V was shortened by 3 bases and J by 1 base, with 6 bases between the two germline ends. This CDR3 has 13 amino acids. Germline loops: CDR1 MNHEY, CDR2 SMNVEV (reference sequence). CDR3 nucleotides: TGTGCCAGCAGTTTTGGGGCGAACACTGAAGCTTTCTTT. Translating it yields CASSFGANTEAFF.

J is TRBJ2-7 and V is TRBV7-8; D gene uncertain. V was pared by 1 base and J by 5 bases, with 18 bases between. There are 16 residues in the CDR3. Germline V gene lookup returns CDR1 SGHVS and CDR2 FQNEAQ. CDR3 in amino acids: CASSLVPPSWPDEQYF. In DNA, the CDR3 is TGTGCCAGCAGCTTAGTCCCCCCCTCCTGGCCTGACGAGCAGTACTTC.

The V and J genes are TRBV2 and TRBJ1-2; D is undetermined. The CDR3 consists of 16 residues. Between the trimmed V and J ends, which lost 2 bases and 5 bases, there was a span of 18 bases. Germline CDR1 reads SNHLY; CDR2 reads FYNNEI. The CDR3 nucleotides read TGTGCCAGCAGTGAAAGGACGGCTGGACCACCTTATGGCTACACCTTC. Amino acids: CASSERTAGPPYGYTF. The whole variable domain, remainder taken from reference TRBV2 and TRBJ1-2, is EPEVTQTPSHQVTQMGQEVILRCVPISNHLYFYWYRQILGQKVEFLVSFYNNEISEKSEIFDDQFSVERPDGSNFTLKIRSTKLEDSAMYFCASSERTAGPPYGYTFGSGTRLTVV.

V gene TRBV9 combines with J gene TRBJ1-3, with 7 bases lining up with TRBD1. CDR3 length: 14 amino acids. V lost 3 bases to trimming and J lost 4 bases; unmatched junction nucleotides: 4. Germline CDR1 SGDLS, CDR2 YYNGEE. The CDR3: CASSAGGRGNTIYF. The CDR3 nucleotides are TGTGCCAGCAGCGCAGGGGGAAGAGGAAACACCATATATTTT.

The chain joins TRBV11-3 to TRBJ2-5; D remains ambiguous. V was pared by 1 base and J by 5 bases, with 11 bases between. CDR1 SGHNT and CDR2 YENEEA come from the germline V gene. The CDR3 runs to 14 residues. CDR3 in amino acids: CASSLGPAVETQYF. The CDR3 DNA reads TGTGCCAGCAGCTTAGGACCGGCGGTCGAGACCCAGTACTTC.

The genes are TRBV11-2 and TRBJ2-1; D remains ambiguous. Trimming cost V 5 bases and J 2 bases, with 19 bases left between them. The CDR3 runs 17 residues. Germline-derived CDR1 and CDR2 are SGHAT and FQNNGV. The DNA of the CDR3 is TGTGCCAGCAGCGTCGGACGGACGTCCCACGCCTACAATGAGCAGTTCTTC. This translates into CASSVGRTSHAYNEQFF.

This clone came up once. The genes are TRBV5-5 and TRBJ2-3; TRBD2 matches 8 bases. In germline, CDR1 is SGHKS, CDR2 YYEKEE (reference sequence). The trim removed 4 bases at V and 5 bases at J, leaving 12 bases unmatched. CDR3 length equals 16 residues. The DNA for the CDR3 is TGTGCCAGCAGCCCCGGGGGGGCCCGGTGGGTAGATACGCAGTATTTT. Its translation: CASSPGGARWVDTQYF.

The genes are TRBV5-6 and TRBJ1-1, with D perhaps matching TRBD1 (5 bases). Per the germline V gene, CDR1 is SGHDT and CDR2 is YYEEEE. Trimming removed 3 bases at V and 3 bases at J, with 12 bases between. The CDR3 runs to 14 residues. The CDR3 region is CASSWGRSDTEAFF. The CDR3 region has the DNA TGTGCCAGCAGCTGGGGACGGTCGGACACTGAAGCTTTCTTT.

V is TRBV7-6 and J is TRBJ1-1; D gene unclear. Per germline, CDR1 SGHVS and CDR2 FNYEAQ. The CDR3 covers 15 residues. V was shortened by 5 bases and J by 7 bases, with 20 bases between the two germline ends. As DNA, the CDR3 is TGTGCCAGCAGCCCCGATCCCCCCACCTTACTTGAAGCTTTCTTT. This translates into CASSPDPPTLLEAFF.

The rearrangement joins TRBV7-9 to TRBJ1-1, with TRBD1 identical over 7 bases. The length of the CDR3 is 15 residues. The V segment lost 0 bases and the J segment 6 bases; nucleotides outside the gene matches: 7. Germline loops: CDR1 SEHNR, CDR2 FQNEAQ (reference sequence). CDR3 region: CASSLALRDSSEAFF. CDR3 sequence (DNA): TGTGCCAGCAGCTTAGCGCTGCGGGACAGTTCTGAAGCTTTCTTT.

The gene calls are TRBV7-9 and TRBJ2-7, with a weak D call TRBD2 (6 bases). The CDR3 spans 12 residues. The germline CDR1 and CDR2 sequences are SEHNR and FQNEAQ (reference sequence). With 8 bases removed from V and 0 bases from J, the gap between germline ends came to 8 bases. CDR3 sequence reads: CASRGASYEQYF. The CDR3 DNA follows: TGTGCCAGCCGCGGGGCCTCCTACGAGCAGTACTTC. The full variable domain, completed using reference TRBV7-9 and TRBJ2-7, is DTGVSQNPRHKITKRGQNVTFRCDPISEHNRLYWYRQTLGQGPEFLTYFQNEAQLEKSRLLSDRFSAERPKGSFSTLEIQRTEQGDSAMYLCASRGASYEQYFGPGTRLTVT.

The V call is TRBV4-1, the J call TRBJ2-7; maybe TRBD2 (5 bases). The ends were cut back, 1 base at V and 4 bases at J, with 14 bases in the middle. This CDR3 comprises 15 residues. The germline CDR1 and CDR2 sequences are MGHRA and YSYEKL. CDR3 DNA: TGCGCCAGCAGCCAAGGTAGCGCCCCTGGGTACGAGCAGTACTTC. Translated, it gives CASSQGSAPGYEQYF.

The chain joins TRBV6-6 to TRBJ2-7, with D hard to call. The V end was cut by 5 bases, the J end by 3 bases, with 17 bases between. CDR3 length equals 15 residues. Germline CDR1 reads MNHNY; CDR2 reads SVGAGI (reference sequence). Here the CDR3 reads CASSPDREKFYEQYF. Written as DNA, the CDR3 is TGTGCCAGCAGTCCCGACCGAGAGAAGTTCTACGAGCAGTACTTC.

The chain carries TRBV28 and TRBJ2-3, with 9 positions matching TRBD1. This CDR3 comprises 18 residues. J was trimmed by 4 bases and V by 6 bases; bases with no gene match: 17. Per germline, CDR1 MDHEN and CDR2 SYDVKM. In DNA, the CDR3 is TGTGCCAGCAGCTTGTCGTACCGGGACAGGGTTCATCCAGATACGCAGTATTTT. Translating it yields CASSLSYRDRVHPDTQYF.

The table lists this clone with a few counts. The chain's CDR3 is CAISEGRWLNTEAFF. As DNA, the CDR3 is TGTGCCATCAGTGAGGGCAGATGGTTGAACACTGAAGCTTTCTTT. This chain uses TRBV10-3 with TRBJ1-1; D is unclear. Germline V CDR1 and CDR2: ENHRY, SYGVKD. The CDR3 runs 15 residues. The V end was cut by 2 bases, the J end by 0 bases, with 10 bases between.

The CDR3 sequence: CARSPGGYYGYTF. CDR3 sequence (DNA): TGTGCCAGGAGCCCCGGGGGTTACTATGGCTACACCTTC. The gene calls are TRBV7-6 and TRBJ1-2; D is perhaps TRBD1 (5 bases). The CDR3 has 13 amino acids. Germline V gene sequence: CDR1 SGHVS, CDR2 FNYEAQ. V gave up 9 bases and J gave up 3 bases, with 14 bases separating them.

The chain combines TRBV7-9 with TRBJ2-1; D gene uncertain. This CDR3 contains 15 residues. Trimming shortened V by 5 bases and J by 1 base, and 12 bases separated the two germline ends. Germline V gene lookup returns CDR1 SEHNR and CDR2 FQNEAQ (reference sequence). The CDR3 is CASSPPGRSYNEQFF. The CDR3 DNA follows: TGTGCCAGCAGCCCGCCTGGGCGGTCCTACAATGAGCAGTTCTTC.

The CDR3, as DNA: TGTGCCATCAGTGCCGTGGGACAGGGACACCTAGAGACCCAGTACTTC. As protein: CAISAVGQGHLETQYF. This chain joins TRBV10-3 and TRBJ2-5; the match to TRBD1 covers 9 bases. Germline V CDR1 and CDR2: ENHRY, SYGVKD. The CDR3 sequence is 16 residues long. Unmatched junction bases numbered 10, after V lost 4 bases and J lost 4 bases.

J is TRBJ2-6 and V is TRBV5-4; no reliable D call. Germline loops: CDR1 SGHNT, CDR2 YYREEE (reference sequence). V dropped 0 bases and J dropped 0 bases, with 4 bases sitting between them. The CDR3 is 15 amino acids. CDR3 sequence reads: CASSLAFSGANVLTF. CDR3 DNA: TGTGCCAGCAGCTTGGCTTTCTCTGGGGCCAACGTCCTGACTTTC.

The chain combines TRBV19 with TRBJ1-2; D is unresolved. The CDR3 extends over 17 amino acids. Trimming left V 1 base short and J 6 bases short, with 21 bases between. CDR1 and CDR2 (germline): LNHDA, SQIVND (reference sequence). The CDR3 protein is CASSIGRDDSSGDGYTF. The CDR3 coding sequence is TGTGCCAGTAGTATAGGGAGGGATGACTCCTCGGGTGATGGCTACACCTTC.

The CDR3 loop is CASSLGTSGRSYNEQFF. Here the CDR3 DNA reads TGTGCCAGCAGCTTAGGGACTAGCGGCCGCTCCTACAATGAGCAGTTCTTC. V gene TRBV11-2 combines with J gene TRBJ2-1; 10 positions match TRBD2. Germline V gene data show CDR1 as SGHAT and CDR2 as FQNNGV. This CDR3 is built from 17 residues. With V trimmed by 1 base and J by 0 bases, 3 bases remained unmatched.

On this clone itself: The identical CDR3 is also encoded by other nucleotide sequences in the sample. The gene calls are TRBV19 and TRBJ2-7; 10 bases agree with TRBD1. Germline V gene lookup returns CDR1 LNHDA and CDR2 SQIVND (reference sequence). The CDR3 is 15 amino acids. J was trimmed by 2 bases and V by 2 bases; bases with no gene match: 3. The CDR3 here is CASSISGTGAYEQYF. DNA of the CDR3: TGTGCCAGTAGTATATCCGGGACAGGGGCCTACGAGCAGTACTTC.

This rearrangement joins TRBV5-6 to TRBJ2-1; D is perhaps TRBD2 (6 bases). This CDR3 contains 14 residues. Germline values: CDR1 SGHDT, CDR2 YYEEEE. V was clipped by 0 bases and J by 6 bases, with 10 bases between them. The CDR3 region is CASSLGLVSNEQFF. The CDR3, as DNA: TGTGCCAGCAGCTTGGGACTAGTTAGCAATGAGCAGTTCTTC.

The chain combines TRBV6-5 with TRBJ2-3, with 8 bases aligning to TRBD2. The CDR3 runs 15 residues. V lost 6 bases and J lost 4; bases outside the gene matches: 9. Per the germline V gene, CDR1 is MNHEY and CDR2 is SVGAGI. The CDR3 DNA sequence: TGTGCCAGCAGCCCGAGCGGGAGCATAGCAGATACGCAGTATTTT. It translates to CASSPSGSIADTQYF.

The chain couples TRBV2 to TRBJ1-1, with D uncertain. The CDR3 sequence is 15 residues long. The germline V gene encodes CDR1 SNHLY and CDR2 FYNNEI. Trimming cost V 7 bases and J 6 bases, with 21 bases left between them. DNA of the CDR3: TGTGCCAGCAATCCTGGACTATCTGGTGCGGCTGAAGCTTTCTTT. This encodes CASNPGLSGAAEAFF. Complete variable domain (other parts from reference TRBV2 and TRBJ1-1): EPEVTQTPSHQVTQMGQEVILRCVPISNHLYFYWYRQILGQKVEFLVSFYNNEISEKSEIFDDQFSVERPDGSNFTLKIRSTKLEDSAMYFCASNPGLSGAAEAFFGQGTRLTVV.

This rearrangement joins TRBV30 to TRBJ2-5; 7 bases are a match to TRBD2. Germline CDR1 reads GTSNPN; CDR2 reads SVGIG (reference sequence). The CDR3 is 13 residues long. With 3 bases clipped from V and 4 bases from J, the junction kept 5 bases outside the gene matches. In nucleotides, the CDR3 is TGTGCCTGGAGGGGGGGAGGGACAGAGACCCAGTACTTC. It codes for CAWRGGGTETQYF.

This chain links TRBV4-1 with TRBJ1-1; D unresolved. Trimming cost V 6 bases and J 6 bases, with 8 bases left between them. The CDR3 totals 11 residues. CDR1 and CDR2 (germline): MGHRA, YSYEKL. In nucleotides, the CDR3 is TGCGCCAGCAGGATGGGCGCTGAAGCTTTCTTT. Protein sequence: CASRMGAEAFF.